This TCR beta chain was recovered during a study of T cells after yellow fever vaccination. TCRdb reanalysed the 5' RACE reads using MiXCR and keeps one entry per CDR3 protein. This sample carries some 350,000 distinct CDR3 sequences, almost 4% of them seen once, and the ten largest clones take 20% to 25%. V lost 6 bases and J lost 3; bases outside the gene matches: 5. CDR1 is SGHVS, CDR2 FNYEAQ, per germline. The CDR3 length is 15 residues. The J gene is TRBJ1-3, the V gene TRBV7-6; 10 bases align to TRBD1. The starting material was PBMCs, obtained 5 days after the yellow fever booster vaccination. The origin of this receptor is a man younger than 35 who received the YFV17D yellow fever vaccine. CDR3 nucleotides: TGTGCCAGCAGTACCGGGACAGGGGTTGGAAACACCATATATTTT. This encodes CASSTGTGVGNTIYF.